This is a list of T cell receptor beta chains from one sample in a study of cytomegalovirus exposure and HLA in healthy donors. TCRdb's copy holds only in-frame clones and misses some; the assay was immunoSEQ multiplex PCR. The sample lists 100,000 to 120,000 clones, 90% to 97% seen once, with roughly 0.67% in the top ten. Sequenced material: PBMCs. The receptor set was obtained from a woman under 30 in good health and CMV-seronegative. CDR3s include the opening cysteine and the closing phenylalanine or tryptophan. A D gene is named only where the DNA matches it firmly. Clone size is given for some rows only: seen once, a few or many times, or a class if the clone is expanded.

D gene: TRBD2
clone size: -
V gene: TRBV28
J gene: TRBJ2-2
CDR3 DNA: TGTGCCAGCACCCGAATCAGTTTGGGCGGGGGGACCACCGGGGAGCTGTTTTTT
CDR3 protein: CASTRISLGGGTTGELFF

D gene: -
clone size: -
V gene: TRBV5-6
J gene: TRBJ2-1
CDR3 DNA: TGTGCCAGCAGCTTAGGAGGTAGCTCCTACAATGAGCAGTTCTTC
CDR3 protein: CASSLGGSSYNEQFF

D gene: -
clone size: -
V gene: TRBV7-9
J gene: TRBJ1-1
CDR3 DNA: TGTGCCAGCAGCCCCGTAACAGGGAACACTGAAGCTTTCTTT
CDR3 protein: CASSPVTGNTEAFF

D gene: -
clone size: -
V gene: TRBV28
J gene: TRBJ2-7
CDR3 DNA: TGTGCCAGCAGTTCCAGGGACTCCTACGAGCAGTACTTC
CDR3 protein: CASSSRDSYEQYF

D gene: -
clone size: -
V gene: TRBV10-3
J gene: TRBJ1-2
CDR3 DNA: TGTGCCACCAGTGACAGGAACTATGGCTACACCTTC
CDR3 protein: CATSDRNYGYTF

D gene: TRBD2
clone size: -
V gene: TRBV2
J gene: TRBJ2-3
CDR3 DNA: TGTGCCAGCCGACTAGCGGGGGGTTGGTCCCCTGACACAGATACGCAGTATTTT
CDR3 protein: CASRLAGGWSPDTDTQYF

D gene: TRBD1
clone size: -
V gene: TRBV11-2
J gene: TRBJ2-7
CDR3 DNA: TGTGCCAGCAGCAGGACAGGCCTCGAGCAGTACTTC
CDR3 protein: CASSRTGLEQYF

D gene: TRBD2
clone size: -
V gene: TRBV2
J gene: TRBJ2-5
CDR3 DNA: TGTGCCAGCAGCGAACCCGTGGGGGGGGACCAAGAGACCCAGTACTTC
CDR3 protein: CASSEPVGGDQETQYF

D gene: TRBD1
clone size: -
V gene: TRBV6-5
J gene: TRBJ1-1
CDR3 DNA: TGTGCCAGCAGTCAGACCCAGGGGGCGAGTCAGCCTTTCTTT
CDR3 protein: CASSQTQGASQPFF

D gene: TRBD1
clone size: -
V gene: TRBV5-1
J gene: TRBJ1-1
CDR3 DNA: TGCGCCAGCAGCTTGAGGTTAGGACAGGGTTTAGCTTTCTTT
CDR3 protein: CASSLRLGQGLAFF

D gene: -
clone size: -
V gene: TRBV2
J gene: TRBJ1-1
CDR3 DNA: TGTGCCAGCAGTGAGATAACAGCCATGAACACTGAAGCTTTCTTT
CDR3 protein: CASSEITAMNTEAFF

D gene: -
clone size: once
V gene: TRBV7-2
J gene: TRBJ2-1
CDR3 DNA: TGTGCCAGCAGCTGGTGGATCCGGGACTCTTTATACAATGAGCAGTTCTTC
CDR3 protein: CASSWWIRDSLYNEQFF

D gene: -
clone size: -
V gene: TRBV2
J gene: TRBJ2-7
CDR3 DNA: TGTGCCACCAGGGGCACAATCTACGAGCAGTACTTC
CDR3 protein: CATRGTIYEQYF

D gene: -
clone size: -
V gene: TRBV9
J gene: TRBJ2-3
CDR3 DNA: TGTGCCAGCAGCGTAGGAGGCGGGATGAGGTCAGATACGCAGTATTTT
CDR3 protein: CASSVGGGMRSDTQYF

D gene: TRBD1
clone size: -
V gene: TRBV4-3
J gene: TRBJ1-1
CDR3 DNA: TGCGCCAGCAGCCAAAGGGACAGGGTGTCTGTGACTGAAGCTTTCTTT
CDR3 protein: CASSQRDRVSVTEAFF

D gene: TRBD2
clone size: -
V gene: TRBV7-2
J gene: TRBJ2-5
CDR3 DNA: TGTGCCAGCAGCTTCACAGGACTAGCAGGGGAGACCCAGTACTTC
CDR3 protein: CASSFTGLAGETQYF

D gene: -
clone size: -
V gene: TRBV7-2
J gene: TRBJ2-5
CDR3 DNA: TGTGCCAGCAGCTTTGGAGCGGACCTCCAAGAGACCCAGTACTTC
CDR3 protein: CASSFGADLQETQYF

D gene: TRBD2
clone size: once
V gene: TRBV5-4
J gene: TRBJ2-3
CDR3 DNA: TGTGCCAGCAGCTCGGGACTAGCGGGCCAACGCGCAGATACGCAGTATTTT
CDR3 protein: CASSSGLAGQRADTQYF

D gene: -
clone size: -
V gene: TRBV7-8
J gene: TRBJ1-1
CDR3 DNA: TGTGCCAGCAGCCCGTCCGGACTAACAACGCGGACTGAAGCTTTCTTT
CDR3 protein: CASSPSGLTTRTEAFF

D gene: -
clone size: -
V gene: TRBV2
J gene: TRBJ1-1
CDR3 DNA: TGTGCCAGCAAGGAAGGGGCCACCCTCCGTGAAGCTTTCTTT
CDR3 protein: CASKEGATLREAFF

D gene: TRBD2
clone size: -
V gene: TRBV11-2
J gene: TRBJ2-1
CDR3 DNA: TGTGCCAGCAGCTTTCGCCTCACTAGCGGGAGCTCCTACAATGAGCAGTTCTTC
CDR3 protein: CASSFRLTSGSSYNEQFF

D gene: -
clone size: -
V gene: TRBV5-1
J gene: TRBJ2-5
CDR3 DNA: TGCGCCAGCAGCCTGGGGGGGACACCAACAGAGACCCAGTACTTC
CDR3 protein: CASSLGGTPTETQYF

D gene: TRBD1
clone size: -
V gene: TRBV25-1
J gene: TRBJ1-2
CDR3 DNA: TGTGCCAGCAGTGGGGGACAGGGTCCGTCGGGCTATGGCTACACCTTC
CDR3 protein: CASSGGQGPSGYGYTF

D gene: -
clone size: -
V gene: TRBV7-9
J gene: TRBJ2-4
CDR3 DNA: TGTGCCAGCAGCTTAGGGGCGGGTTGGGGAAACATTCAGTACTTC
CDR3 protein: CASSLGAGWGNIQYF

D gene: -
clone size: -
V gene: TRBV7-2
J gene: TRBJ2-3
CDR3 DNA: TGTGCCAGCAGCTGGAGCTTGGGAGGAACTAGCACAGATACGCAGTATTTT
CDR3 protein: CASSWSLGGTSTDTQYF

D gene: -
clone size: -
V gene: TRBV4-2
J gene: TRBJ2-7
CDR3 DNA: TGTGCCAGCAGCCAAGAAGCCAGGGACTACGAGCAGTACTTC
CDR3 protein: CASSQEARDYEQYF

D gene: TRBD1
clone size: -
V gene: TRBV7-9
J gene: TRBJ2-3
CDR3 DNA: TGTGCCAGCAGCTTCGGACAGGGGGTTTCTAGCACAGATACGCAGTATTTT
CDR3 protein: CASSFGQGVSSTDTQYF

D gene: TRBD1
clone size: -
V gene: TRBV5-4
J gene: TRBJ1-2
CDR3 DNA: TGTGCCAGCAGCTCGGACACAGGGGCATACAACTATGGCTACACCTTC
CDR3 protein: CASSSDTGAYNYGYTF

D gene: -
clone size: -
V gene: TRBV11-2
J gene: TRBJ2-3
CDR3 DNA: TGTGCCAGCAGCTTTTCTGGTGGTTGGGGACTCAGCACAGATACGCAGTATTTT
CDR3 protein: CASSFSGGWGLSTDTQYF

D gene: -
clone size: -
V gene: TRBV9
J gene: TRBJ1-3
CDR3 DNA: TGTGCCAGCAGCGTCTCCTCGGACACGTTGGGTGGAAACACCATATATTTT
CDR3 protein: CASSVSSDTLGGNTIYF

D gene: -
clone size: -
V gene: TRBV6-1
J gene: TRBJ1-2
CDR3 DNA: TGTGCCAGCAGTGGCCTTAGACAGGCAGGGGATGGCTACACCTTC
CDR3 protein: CASSGLRQAGDGYTF

D gene: TRBD1
clone size: -
V gene: TRBV6-1
J gene: TRBJ1-4
CDR3 DNA: TGTGCCAGCAGTGATTACAGACAGGGAGGAGAAAAACTGTTTTTT
CDR3 protein: CASSDYRQGGEKLFF

D gene: -
clone size: -
V gene: TRBV30
J gene: TRBJ2-7
CDR3 DNA: TGTGCCTGGAGTGTCGGGACATTCAACGAGCAGTACTTC
CDR3 protein: CAWSVGTFNEQYF

D gene: TRBD1
clone size: -
V gene: TRBV7-9
J gene: TRBJ1-2
CDR3 DNA: TGTGCCAGCAGCCCGGGACAGGGGGGGAGTAACTATGGCTACACCTTC
CDR3 protein: CASSPGQGGSNYGYTF

D gene: TRBD1
clone size: -
V gene: TRBV4-3
J gene: TRBJ1-2
CDR3 DNA: TGCGCCAGCAGCCAAGATCCCCAGGGGGGCTATGGCTACACCTTC
CDR3 protein: CASSQDPQGGYGYTF

D gene: TRBD1
clone size: -
V gene: TRBV7-9
J gene: TRBJ1-1
CDR3 DNA: TGTGCCAGCAGCTCACACACAGGGGGCTGGACTGAAGCTTTCTTT
CDR3 protein: CASSSHTGGWTEAFF

D gene: TRBD1
clone size: -
V gene: TRBV19
J gene: TRBJ1-6
CDR3 DNA: TGTGCCAGTAGCCCGGGACAGGTTTATCCACCCCTCCACTTT
CDR3 protein: CASSPGQVYPPLHF

D gene: TRBD2
clone size: -
V gene: TRBV5-1
J gene: TRBJ2-7
CDR3 DNA: TGCGCCAGCAGCTTGGGAGCGGGGAGCCACGAGCAGTACTTC
CDR3 protein: CASSLGAGSHEQYF

D gene: TRBD2
clone size: -
V gene: TRBV28
J gene: TRBJ2-7
CDR3 DNA: TGTGCCAGCAGTCGGGGGGGTCGGGTAGAGCAGTACTTC
CDR3 protein: CASSRGGRVEQYF

D gene: -
clone size: few
V gene: TRBV7-2
J gene: TRBJ1-6
CDR3 DNA: TGTGCCAGCAGCTTAGATGGTCCAGGGAATAATTCACCCCTCCACTTT
CDR3 protein: CASSLDGPGNNSPLHF

D gene: TRBD1
clone size: -
V gene: TRBV5-4
J gene: TRBJ2-7
CDR3 DNA: TGTGCCAGCAGCACGACAGGGGGTGAGCAGTACTTC
CDR3 protein: CASSTTGGEQYF

D gene: -
clone size: -
V gene: TRBV9
J gene: TRBJ2-6
CDR3 DNA: TGTGCCAGCAGCGCCGTCTCTGGGGCCAACGTCCTGACTTTC
CDR3 protein: CASSAVSGANVLTF

D gene: -
clone size: -
V gene: TRBV4-2
J gene: TRBJ1-1
CDR3 DNA: TGTGCCAGCAGCCCCCGCGGGGGGGGGAACACTGAAGCTTTCTTT
CDR3 protein: CASSPRGGGNTEAFF

D gene: TRBD2
clone size: -
V gene: TRBV7-9
J gene: TRBJ2-1
CDR3 DNA: TGTGCCAGCAGAACTGGACTAGCGGGGGCCTCTTCCTACAATGAGCAGTTCTTC
CDR3 protein: CASRTGLAGASSYNEQFF

D gene: TRBD1
clone size: -
V gene: TRBV9
J gene: TRBJ1-4
CDR3 DNA: TGTGCCAGCAGCGTAGGTGGTGGAAGGGGGCGTAGAAATGAAAAACTGTTTTTT
CDR3 protein: CASSVGGGRGRRNEKLFF

D gene: TRBD1
clone size: -
V gene: TRBV18
J gene: TRBJ1-1
CDR3 DNA: TGTGCCAGCTCACCATCGGAGGGGGCATTAGGGAACACTGAAGCTTTCTTT
CDR3 protein: CASSPSEGALGNTEAFF

D gene: -
clone size: -
V gene: TRBV5-1
J gene: TRBJ1-2
CDR3 DNA: TGCGCCAGCAGCTTGGCCCCCGGGACAAATAGCTACACCTTC
CDR3 protein: CASSLAPGTNSYTF

D gene: TRBD1
clone size: -
V gene: TRBV6-5
J gene: TRBJ1-4
CDR3 DNA: TGTGCCAGCAGTTACTCGGACAGGGAGAGGGAAAAACTGTTTTTT
CDR3 protein: CASSYSDREREKLFF

D gene: TRBD2
clone size: -
V gene: TRBV27
J gene: TRBJ2-2
CDR3 DNA: TGTGCCAGCAGTTTTAGTCTAGCGGGGATTAACACCGGGGAGCTGTTTTTT
CDR3 protein: CASSFSLAGINTGELFF

D gene: TRBD1
clone size: -
V gene: TRBV4-2
J gene: TRBJ1-2
CDR3 DNA: TGTGCCAGCAGCCCGGGGACAGGGGACAACGGTGATGGCTACACCTTC
CDR3 protein: CASSPGTGDNGDGYTF

D gene: -
clone size: -
V gene: TRBV7-2
J gene: TRBJ2-7
CDR3 DNA: TGTGCCAGCAGGCTGGGCAGCTCCTACGAGCAGTACTTC
CDR3 protein: CASRLGSSYEQYF

D gene: -
clone size: -
V gene: TRBV7-2
J gene: TRBJ2-7
CDR3 DNA: TGTGCCAGCAGCACCACTCCCTCCTACGAGCAGTACTTC
CDR3 protein: CASSTTPSYEQYF